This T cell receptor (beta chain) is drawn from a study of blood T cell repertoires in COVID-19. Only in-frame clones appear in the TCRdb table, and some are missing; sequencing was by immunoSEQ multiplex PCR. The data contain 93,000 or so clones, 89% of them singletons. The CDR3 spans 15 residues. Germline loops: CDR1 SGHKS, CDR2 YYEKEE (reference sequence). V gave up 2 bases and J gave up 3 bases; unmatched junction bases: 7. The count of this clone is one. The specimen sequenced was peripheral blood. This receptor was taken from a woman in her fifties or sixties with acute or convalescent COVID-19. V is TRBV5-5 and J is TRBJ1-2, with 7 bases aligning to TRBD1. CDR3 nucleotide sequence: TGTGCCAGCAGCTTACACGGGACAGACTACTATGGCTACACCTTC. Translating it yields CASSLHGTDYYGYTF.